These 19 T cell receptor beta chains share one sample of origin, sequenced in a study of T cell responses to AZD1222 COVID-19 vaccine. Assay: immunoSEQ multiplex PCR; the TCRdb copy retains only in-frame clones and omits some. Among 110,000 to 150,000 clones listed, 85% to 95% were seen once. This specimen consisted of peripheral blood, obtained on day 0 of AZD1222 vaccination. The source of these receptors is an adult in good health.

This sequence joins TRBV28 and TRBJ1-2; D is uncertain. This CDR3 is 18 amino acids long. The germline gives CDR1 MDHEN, CDR2 SYDVKM. Trimming took off 3 bases at V and 5 bases at J, with 25 bases between the two ends. The CDR3 loop reads CASSFLPTYRQEYYGYTF. DNA of the CDR3: TGTGCCAGCAGTTTTTTACCCACTTATCGCCAGGAATATTATGGCTACACCTTC.

The chain recombines TRBV7-8 with TRBJ1-1; D unresolved. Germline CDR1 reads SGHVS; CDR2 reads FQNEAQ. The CDR3 has 18 residues. V was pared by 7 bases and J by 1 base, with 25 bases between. The CDR3 DNA follows: TGTGCCAGCACCGAGATGTCATTTACACAAGCACCGAACACTGAAGCTTTCTTT. Protein product: CASTEMSFTQAPNTEAFF.

CDR3 sequence reads: CAGKRGGGDEQYF. As DNA, the CDR3 is TGTGCCGGTAAACGGGGCGGGGGAGACGAGCAGTACTTC. V and J are TRBV18 and TRBJ2-7, with 7 nucleotides matching TRBD2. Germline CDR1 and CDR2: KGHSH and LQKENI. This CDR3 contains 13 residues. The trim removed 11 bases at V and 5 bases at J, leaving 12 bases unmatched. The full variable domain, in which reference TRBV18 and TRBJ2-7 provide the parts outside the CDR3, is NAGVMQNPRHLVRRRGQEARLRCSPMKGHSHVYWYRQLPEEGLKFMVYLQKENIIDESGMPKERFSAEFPKEGPSILRIQQVVRGDSAAYFCAGKRGGGDEQYFGPGTRLTVT.

This sequence joins TRBV12-3 or TRBV12-4 and TRBJ1-1; no reliable D call. The CDR3 is made up of 11 amino acids. The ends were cut back, 2 bases at V and 3 bases at J, with 1 base in the middle. CDR3: CASSLYTEAFF. CDR3 sequence (DNA): TGTGCCAGCAGTTTATACACTGAAGCTTTCTTT.

The J gene is TRBJ1-2, the V gene TRBV4-3, with 10 positions matching TRBD1. The V gene end was trimmed by 5 bases and the J gene end by 4 bases; junction bases not matched to a gene: 16. Looked up from germline, CDR1 is LGHNA and CDR2 is YSLEER. The CDR3 runs 18 residues. The chain's CDR3 is CASSEDGDRGSLRYGYTF. The CDR3, as DNA: TGCGCCAGCAGCGAGGACGGGGACAGGGGTTCCCTTCGCTATGGCTACACCTTC.

This clone showed up just a few times. The chain joins TRBV11-2 to TRBJ2-1; perhaps TRBD2 as D (5 bases). V was cut by 7 bases and J by 2 bases, with 15 bases left in between. The CDR3 has 15 residues. CDR1 SGHAT and CDR2 FQNNGV come from the germline V gene. This CDR3 reads CASTGLGAAYNEQFF. The CDR3 DNA sequence: TGTGCCAGCACCGGTTTGGGAGCGGCCTACAATGAGCAGTTCTTC.

The count of this clone is one. An end of the junction does not agree with germline; a read error may underlie this. V gene TRBV5-1 combines with J gene TRBJ1-2; unclear D gene. From germline, CDR1 is SGHRS and CDR2 YFSETQ. CDR3 size: 13 residues. The DNA for the CDR3 is TGCGCCAGCAGCTCATCAGACACTTCTGGCTACACTTTC. Translating it yields CASSSSDTSGYTF.

The rearrangement links TRBV6-5 to TRBJ2-5; D remains unclear. V was shortened by 6 bases and J by 4 bases, with 18 bases between the two germline ends. Germline V gene data show CDR1 as MNHEY and CDR2 as SVGAGI. The CDR3 totals 15 residues. This CDR3 is CASSPSYSNPETQYF. DNA for the CDR3: TGTGCCAGCAGCCCGTCCTACTCGAACCCAGAGACCCAGTACTTC.

This clone was detected a few times. The gene calls are TRBV6-2 or TRBV6-3 and TRBJ1-1; D gene ambiguous. Trimming took off 0 bases at V and 3 bases at J, with 5 bases between the two ends. The CDR3 sequence is 13 residues long. Germline V gene lookup returns CDR1 MNHEY and CDR2 SVGEGT. The CDR3 loop is CASSYSEYTEAFF. In DNA, the CDR3 is TGTGCCAGCAGTTACTCGGAGTACACTGAAGCTTTCTTT.

The J gene is TRBJ2-4, the V gene TRBV25-1, with D perhaps matching TRBD2 (5 bases). CDR3 length: 11 residues. V was shortened by 9 bases and J by 9 bases, with 12 bases between the two germline ends. Looked up from germline, CDR1 is MGHDK and CDR2 is SYGVNS. The CDR3 sequence is CASQLSGIQYF. For the CDR3, the DNA is TGTGCCAGTCAGTTGAGCGGCATTCAGTACTTC.

The V call is TRBV18, the J call TRBJ1-1; D gene uncertain. Germline V gene sequence: CDR1 KGHSH, CDR2 LQKENI. The length of the CDR3 is 15 residues. Deletions cut 3 bases from V and 0 bases from J, with 11 bases between. CDR3 loop: CASSPRTAVNTEAFF. The CDR3 DNA sequence: TGTGCCAGCTCACCCCGCACAGCTGTGAACACTGAAGCTTTCTTT.

The V gene is TRBV20-1, the J gene TRBJ2-1; D call uncertain. Germline V gene sequence: CDR1 DFQATT, CDR2 SNEGSKA (reference sequence). There are 11 residues in the CDR3. V was clipped by 2 bases and J by 9 bases, with 8 bases between them. The CDR3 region has the DNA TGCAGTGCTAGATTCTTAGTTGAGCAGTTCTTC. The encoded protein is CSARFLVEQFF.

Concerning this clone itself: Different DNA sequences within this sample yield the same CDR3. This rearrangement joins TRBV12-3 or TRBV12-4 to TRBJ2-3; D uncertain. The CDR3 sequence is 12 residues long. Trimming left V 2 bases short and J 0 bases short, with 0 bases between. CDR3 DNA: TGTGCCAGCAGTTTAAGCACAGATACGCAGTATTTT. As protein: CASSLSTDTQYF.

The V and J genes are TRBV6-5 and TRBJ1-6; no clear D gene. Looked up from germline, CDR1 is MNHEY and CDR2 is SVGAGI. The CDR3 has 16 residues. V was pared by 3 bases and J by 8 bases, with 17 bases between. The CDR3 region has the DNA TGTGCCAGCAGTTATCAAGTACCCGGGTGGCATTCACCCCTCCACTTT. This codes for CASSYQVPGWHSPLHF.

The CDR3 sequence: CASSPDMADQETQYF. CDR3 bases: TGTGCCAGCAGCCCAGATATGGCAGACCAAGAGACCCAGTACTTC. The chain couples TRBV11-2 to TRBJ2-5; D is uncertain. Trimming removed 5 bases from V and 0 bases from J, with 13 bases in between. The length of the CDR3 is 15 residues. Germline assignment: CDR1 SGHAT and CDR2 FQNNGV. Drawing the rest from reference TRBV11-2 and TRBJ2-5, the complete variable domain is EAGVAQSPRYKIIEKRQSVAFWCNPISGHATLYWYQQILGQGPKLLIQFQNNGVVDDSQLPKDRFSAERLKGVDSTLKIQPAKLEDSAVYLCASSPDMADQETQYFGPGTRLLVL.

The rearrangement links TRBV18 to TRBJ1-1, with D possibly matching TRBD1 (6 bases). CDR3 size: 17 residues. CDR1 and CDR2 (germline): KGHSH, LQKENI. The V end was cut by 3 bases, the J end by 6 bases, with 23 bases between. The CDR3 DNA is TGTGCCAGCTCACCTTCGGGACAAGTACCCGGTGGCGCTGAAGCTTTCTTT. It codes for CASSPSGQVPGGAEAFF.

The rearrangement links TRBV5-1 to TRBJ1-6; 7 bases map to TRBD1. Germline V CDR1 and CDR2: SGHRS, YFSETQ. After removal of 3 bases from V and 4 bases from J, the junction contained 1 base not matched to a gene. The CDR3 loop spans 14 amino acids. CDR3 residues: CASSSQGYNSPLHF. The CDR3 DNA sequence: TGCGCCAGCAGCTCACAGGGGTATAATTCACCCCTCCACTTT.

This sequence joins TRBV30 and TRBJ2-3, with 8 bases lining up with TRBD1. Germline CDR1 GTSNPN, CDR2 SVGIG (reference sequence). V was pared by 3 bases and J by 4 bases, with 3 bases of the junction left unmatched. The CDR3 loop spans 13 amino acids. In DNA, the CDR3 is TGTGCCTGGAGCCAGACAGGGGCAGATACGCAGTATTTT. It is translated as CAWSQTGADTQYF.

The rearrangement links TRBV5-1 to TRBJ2-5; no clear D. The CDR3 length is 14 residues. V was cut by 0 bases and J by 1 base, with 7 bases left in between. Per germline, CDR1 SGHRS and CDR2 YFSETQ. The DNA for the CDR3 is TGCGCCAGCAGCTTGGGCGTTAGCCAAGAGACCCAGTACTTC. Amino acid sequence: CASSLGVSQETQYF.